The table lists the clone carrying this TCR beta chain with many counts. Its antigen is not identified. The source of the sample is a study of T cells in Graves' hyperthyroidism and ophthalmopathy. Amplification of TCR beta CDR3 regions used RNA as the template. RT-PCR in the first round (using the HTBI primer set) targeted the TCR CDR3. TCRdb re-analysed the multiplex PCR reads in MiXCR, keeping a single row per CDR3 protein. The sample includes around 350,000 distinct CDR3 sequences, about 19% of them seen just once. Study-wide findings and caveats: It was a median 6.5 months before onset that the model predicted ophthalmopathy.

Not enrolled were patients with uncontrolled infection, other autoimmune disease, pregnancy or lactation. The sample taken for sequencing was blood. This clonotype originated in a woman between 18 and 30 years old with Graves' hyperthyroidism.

CDR3 sequence: CASTSRLNTEAFF. CDR3 sequence (DNA): TGTGCCAGCACCAGCAGACTGAACACTGAAGCTTTCTTT. The rearrangement links TRBV6-5 to TRBJ1-1, with D uncertain. CDR3 length: 13 amino acids. Germline CDR1 is MNHEY and CDR2 is SVGAGI. With 7 bases removed from V and 0 bases from J, the gap between germline ends came to 9 bases.